The 18 T cell receptor beta chains below were found in one sample sequenced in a study of memory CD4+ T cells and cytomegalovirus serostatus (dated by TCRdb to between 2018 and 2021). A FACSAria II was used to sort memory CD4+ T cells, defined as single viable CD3+CD4+CD8-CD45RO+ cells. Libraries were made using the immunoSEQ multiplex PCR assay. Imported from immuneACCESS, the table was reduced by TCRdb to in-frame sequences with V and J called. These copies leave out some clones; in studies compared against another copy, an unresolved V gene accounts for under half, and the cause of the remainder is not known. Here the sample has around 50,000 clones; roughly 80% occur a single time. In total, the top ten clones hold 0.5% to 0.7% of the sample. The sample consisted of memory CD4+ T cells from blood. The receptors were gathered from an adult in good health and CMV-seronegative.

There are a few counts of this clone. V is TRBV28 and J is TRBJ1-2, with D possibly matching TRBD1 (5 bases). The CDR3 contains 14 residues. Trimming shortened V by 2 bases and J by 2 bases, and 9 bases separated the two germline ends. Germline CDR1 and CDR2: MDHEN and SYDVKM. The CDR3 sequence is CASSLDRLNYGYTF. The CDR3 bases are TGTGCCAGCAGTTTAGACAGACTCAACTATGGCTACACCTTC.

This clone was detected once. This chain uses TRBV18 with TRBJ1-4; a weak D match, TRBD1 (5 bases). Trimming took 3 bases from V and 6 from J, leaving 20 bases between them. Per germline, CDR1 KGHSH and CDR2 LQKENI. This CDR3 comprises 17 residues. CDR3 region: CASSPMTPRGADEKLFF. Written as DNA, the CDR3 is TGTGCCAGCTCACCGATGACCCCTAGGGGAGCCGATGAAAAACTGTTTTTT.

This chain uses TRBV11-2 with TRBJ2-5; either TRBD1 or TRBD2 may supply D (5 bases each). The CDR3 runs 16 residues. The ends were cut back, 5 bases at V and 3 bases at J, with 19 bases in the middle. The V gene's germline CDR1 is SGHAT and CDR2 FQNNGV. CDR3 loop: CASSPYIGTVKETQYF. The CDR3 nucleotides are TGTGCCAGCAGCCCTTATATAGGGACGGTCAAAGAGACCCAGTACTTC.

This clone was recorded only once. The V call is TRBV5-8, the J call TRBJ2-6; D remains ambiguous. Germline CDR1 and CDR2: SGHTS and YDEGEE. With 2 bases removed from V and 0 bases from J, the gap between germline ends came to 12 bases. The CDR3 totals 17 residues. The CDR3 is CASSLYGRSSGANVLTF. The CDR3 bases are TGTGCCAGCAGCTTATACGGACGGTCCTCTGGGGCCAACGTCCTGACTTTC.

The rearrangement links TRBV11-2 to TRBJ1-1; D remains ambiguous. Trimming shortened V by 0 bases and J by 11 bases, and 16 bases separated the two germline ends. The CDR3 extends over 14 amino acids. The germline V gene has CDR1 SGHAT and CDR2 FQNNGV. The chain's CDR3 is CASSLDLLSLEAFF. DNA for the CDR3: TGTGCCAGCAGCTTAGATCTCCTTAGCCTCGAGGCTTTCTTT.

This clone was counted between two and nine times. This chain links TRBV27 with TRBJ2-7, with 9 bases matching TRBD1. Germline V lookup: CDR1 MNHEY, CDR2 SMNVEV (reference sequence). Unmatched junction bases numbered 10, after V lost 4 bases and J lost 3 bases. The CDR3 has 16 residues. CDR3 amino acids: CASSYPTGQGGYEQYF. CDR3 DNA sequence: TGTGCCAGCAGTTACCCGACGGGACAGGGAGGCTACGAGCAGTACTTC.

The CDR3 region is CASSEGTGDWNSPLHF. The CDR3 DNA follows: TGTGCCAGCAGTGAGGGTACAGGGGATTGGAATTCACCCCTCCACTTT. J is TRBJ1-6 and V is TRBV25-1; 7 bases line up with TRBD1. This CDR3 is 16 amino acids long. The V gene end was trimmed by 3 bases and the J gene end by 7 bases; junction bases not matched to a gene: 9. CDR1 is MGHDK and CDR2 is SYGVNS in the germline V gene.

The sample holds many counts of this clone. The chain links TRBV19 to TRBJ1-3, with a weak D call TRBD1 (6 bases). This CDR3 contains 15 residues. Between the trimmed V and J ends, which lost 6 bases and 0 bases, there was a span of 12 bases. CDR1 is LNHDA, CDR2 SQIVND, per germline (reference sequence). Here the CDR3 DNA reads TGTGCCAGTAGACCAGACAGGTACTCTGGAAACACCATATATTTT. It yields the protein CASRPDRYSGNTIYF.

This clone was detected once. V and J are TRBV14 and TRBJ2-7, with no clear D. Trimming pared 4 bases from V and 2 bases from J, leaving 15 bases between. The CDR3 is made up of 15 amino acids. CDR1 is SGHDN and CDR2 is FVKESK in the germline V gene. CDR3 nucleotide sequence: TGTGCCAGCAGCCCTCAGACAATGATAACCTACGAGCAGTACTTC. It is translated as CASSPQTMITYEQYF. The complete variable domain, with remaining parts taken from reference TRBV14 and TRBJ2-7, reads EAGVTQFPSHSVIEKGQTVTLRCDPISGHDNLYWYRRVMGKEIKFLLHFVKESKQDESGMPNNRFLAERTGGTYSTLKVQPAELEDSGVYFCASSPQTMITYEQYFGPGTRLTVT.

The rearrangement joins TRBV28 to TRBJ1-2; a possible D gene is TRBD1 (5 bases). The CDR3 length is 16 residues. Germline loops: CDR1 MDHEN, CDR2 SYDVKM. The V end lost 1 base, the J end lost 8 bases, and 20 bases lay between the germline ends. CDR3: CASSLFNGQKRGGYTF. CDR3 coding DNA: TGTGCCAGCAGTTTATTTAACGGACAAAAGAGAGGCGGCTACACCTTC.

The rearrangement uses TRBV6-1 and TRBJ1-2; TRBD1 matches 8 bases. Germline assignment: CDR1 MNHNS and CDR2 SASEGT. With 4 bases clipped from V and 3 bases from J, the junction kept 10 bases outside the gene matches. The CDR3 runs to 16 residues. CDR3 in DNA: TGTGCCAGCAGTGGAACTGCAGGGGGCCTGGACTATGGCTACACCTTC. It specifies CASSGTAGGLDYGYTF.

CDR3 nucleotides: TGTGCCAGCAGCTTAGGTTTAGAGACCCAGTACTTC. Encoded protein: CASSLGLETQYF. The chain couples TRBV11-2 to TRBJ2-5; D unclear. Germline-derived CDR1 and CDR2 are SGHAT and FQNNGV. The CDR3 extends over 12 amino acids. The V end lost 1 base, the J end lost 4 bases, and 4 bases lay between the germline ends.

The chain recombines TRBV6-1 with TRBJ1-4; D perhaps matches TRBD1 (5 bases). Germline V CDR1 and CDR2: MNHNS, SASEGT. The CDR3 consists of 13 residues. With 6 bases removed from V and 8 bases from J, the gap between germline ends came to 13 bases. CDR3 sequence reads: CASSRDLREKLFF. The CDR3 region has the DNA TGTGCCAGCAGCCGGGACTTACGGGAAAAACTGTTTTTT.

The chain carries TRBV5-6 and TRBJ2-5, with a possible D match to TRBD1 (6 bases). Germline-derived CDR1 and CDR2 are SGHDT and YYEEEE. The length of the CDR3 is 13 residues. V was cut by 0 bases and J by 5 bases, with 8 bases left in between. This CDR3 reads CASSLDRAETQYF. DNA of the CDR3: TGTGCCAGCAGCTTGGACAGGGCGGAGACCCAGTACTTC. Together with reference TRBV5-6 and TRBJ2-5, the CDR3 gives the full variable domain: DAGVTQSPTHLIKTRGQQVTLRCSPKSGHDTVSWYQQALGQGPQFIFQYYEEEERQRGNFPDRFSGHQFPNYSSELNVNALLLGDSALYLCASSLDRAETQYFGPGTRLLVL.

The rearrangement links TRBV27 to TRBJ1-2, with 7 bases lining up with TRBD1. Germline V gene lookup returns CDR1 MNHEY and CDR2 SMNVEV (reference sequence). CDR3 length: 13 amino acids. The V segment lost 4 bases and the J segment 2 bases; nucleotides outside the gene matches: 1. CDR3 nucleotides: TGTGCCAGCAGTTCACAGGGGAACTATGGCTACACCTTC. This sequence encodes CASSSQGNYGYTF.

DNA for the CDR3: TGTGCCACCAGCAACCCTCACCTTCTCGGGGGCCTGAACGAGCAGTACTTC. Encoded protein: CATSNPHLLGGLNEQYF. The chain uses TRBV15 and TRBJ2-7; D tentatively reads TRBD1 or TRBD2 (6 bases each). This CDR3 is 17 amino acids long. Trimming cost V 4 bases and J 5 bases, with 24 bases left between them. Germline V gene sequence: CDR1 LNHNV, CDR2 YYDKDF (reference sequence). Together with reference TRBV15 and TRBJ2-7, the CDR3 gives the full variable domain: DAMVIQNPRYQVTQFGKPVTLSCSQTLNHNVMYWYQQKSSQAPKLLFHYYDKDFNNEADTPDNFQSRRPNTSFCFLDIRSPGLGDTAMYLCATSNPHLLGGLNEQYFGPGTRLTVT.

This clone turned up a few times. The J gene is TRBJ2-7, the V gene TRBV7-9; possible D gene TRBD2, 6 bases. Trimming took 1 base from V and 7 from J, leaving 20 bases between them. This CDR3 is 16 amino acids long. CDR1 and CDR2 from the germline V gene are SEHNR and FQNEAQ (reference sequence). CDR3 nucleotide sequence: TGTGCCAGCAGCTTAGGTCAAGCGGGCTGGGTTAATGAGCAGTACTTC. It is translated as CASSLGQAGWVNEQYF.

This chain connects TRBV28 to TRBJ2-7; 12 bases agree with TRBD1. The germline V gene encodes CDR1 MDHEN and CDR2 SYDVKM. The trim removed 5 bases at V and 6 bases at J, leaving 8 bases unmatched. The CDR3 runs 15 residues. Written as DNA, the CDR3 is TGTGCCAGCAGTGGGGACAGGGGGCGAGCTGGCGAGCAGTACTTC. Encoded protein: CASSGDRGRAGEQYF.